This T cell receptor (beta chain) was sequenced during a study of beta chain features in type 1 diabetes (dated by TCRdb to the late 2010s). For context, the study as a whole: Mean age, gender distribution, total cell number and subset yield did not differ between patients and healthy donors. Whereas all 30 or so donors provided naive and central memory subsets, regulatory and stem cell-like memory subsets were isolated from just 8 patients and about 8 healthy donors. The study compared the TCRB repertoires of sorted circulating CD4+ T cell subsets in recently diagnosed type 1 diabetes patients with those in matched healthy donors. Across all samples, some 99 million sorted cells were examined, and cell number per subset correlated strongly with RNA yield.

The table lists this clone with a few counts. The antigen it binds to is not known. No much larger clonotype is one base removed from it; base qualities were not supplied. CDR1 MDHEN and CDR2 SYDVKM were looked up in the germline V gene. Clipping removes 5 bases from V and 2 bases from J, with 2 as the unmatched junction base count. The CDR3, cysteine through phenylalanine, is 14 amino acids long. Only the CDR3 part of the read is kept: 42 bases, read in frame from the first base. The entire isolated RNA was reverse transcribed using the High Capacity cDNA Reverse Transcription Kit, and thus expressed TCRB transcripts were sequenced. Deep immunoSEQ sequencing was performed on naive, central memory and regulatory T cell samples, with an average of roughly 3.6 million total reads per sample. Sorted cells were lysed in RLT buffer, and RNA was extracted using DNase-treated RNeasy Micro or Mini kits according to cell number. To prevent cross-contamination, every cell subset was processed on its own, while patient and healthy donor samples were processed together. TCRB sequences were amplified from cDNA with the immunoSEQ multiplex PCR, producing 87-bp fragments spanning the CDR3 region. Amplicons were sequenced on the Illumina HiSeq platform. In the authors' own workflow: Synthetic template baselines were used to correct PCR bias computationally, reads within Hamming distance 2 were collapsed, and singletons that could not be merged were discarded. Reads were aligned against IMGT so that V, D and J genes, CDR3 length and insertions or deletions at six rearrangement sites could be assigned. Within each subset, clonotype counts were normalized to sorted cell number, after which true diversity and Gini coefficients were computed with the tcR R package. Repertoire sharing was quantified using the overlap coefficient calculated on TCRB nucleotide sequences. Out-of-frame TCRB sequences from naive cells were analyzed as a proxy for the pre-selection repertoire. This immuneACCESS table, as held by TCRdb, lists in-frame sequences with V and J called but not all clones. Of the missing ones, under half trace to an unresolved V gene in checked studies; the others have no known cause. The V and J calls and clone size were taken over from that table, and D and trimming were inferred from the DNA. The table for this sample lists 500,000 to 700,000 clones; 15% to 19% of them were counted only once. About 0.087% of the sample rests with the top ten.

A single peripheral blood draw of approximately 120 mL on average was collected from each donor into heparinised tubes. Naive, central memory, regulatory and stem cell-like memory CD4+ T cells were sorted on a BD FACSAria II using a panel including CD45RO, CCR7, CD25, CD127, CD95 and CD27. Every sorted population had a purity above 98%. PBMCs were isolated immediately by Lymphoprep density gradient centrifugation and stained directly without culture. To minimize batch effects, samples were stained and sorted in pairs, one healthy donor with one patient per experiment. Beyond this particular receptor, the publication reports: Naive, central memory and regulatory TCRB repertoires appeared to be more alike among patients than among healthy donors. Because the HLA sub-analyses included only small numbers of individuals, any influence of HLA type on TCRB rearrangement was left unresolved. PCR might favor shorter templates, but patient and control samples were amplified and corrected together, so any skew would affect both groups equally. At VDJ recombination sites, type 1 diabetes patients had fewer insertions and more deleted nucleotides, which implies abnormalities in thymic rearrangement. Because cDNA rather than genomic DNA was sequenced, highly expressing activated cells could have been over-represented, although no difference in activation and CD3 levels was found between groups. A moderate but significant shortening of TCRB CDR3 length was observed in type 1 diabetes patients in all four CD4+ subsets.

Sequencing was done on a sample of naive CD4+ T cells from blood. This specimen's cell subset or site label, per the study, means: true naive CD4+ T cells. The sequence derives from a young man in good health. The V gene is TRBV28 and the J gene is TRBJ2-2; 7 central bases correspond to TRBD1. This receptor has the CDR3 CASSQGVNTGELFF. The nucleotide sequence reads as follows: TGTGCCAGCAGTCAGGGGGTTAACACCGGGGAGCTGTTTTTT.